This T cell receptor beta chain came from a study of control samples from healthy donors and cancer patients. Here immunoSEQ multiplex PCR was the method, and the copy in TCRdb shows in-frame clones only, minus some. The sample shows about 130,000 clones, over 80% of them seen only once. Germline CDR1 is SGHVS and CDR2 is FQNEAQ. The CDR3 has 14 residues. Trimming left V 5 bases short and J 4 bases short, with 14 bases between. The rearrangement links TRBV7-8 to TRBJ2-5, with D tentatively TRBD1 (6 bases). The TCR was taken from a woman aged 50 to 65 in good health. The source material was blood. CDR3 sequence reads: CASSPTGRGETQYF. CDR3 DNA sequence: TGTGCCAGCAGCCCGACCGGCAGGGGAGAGACCCAGTACTTC.